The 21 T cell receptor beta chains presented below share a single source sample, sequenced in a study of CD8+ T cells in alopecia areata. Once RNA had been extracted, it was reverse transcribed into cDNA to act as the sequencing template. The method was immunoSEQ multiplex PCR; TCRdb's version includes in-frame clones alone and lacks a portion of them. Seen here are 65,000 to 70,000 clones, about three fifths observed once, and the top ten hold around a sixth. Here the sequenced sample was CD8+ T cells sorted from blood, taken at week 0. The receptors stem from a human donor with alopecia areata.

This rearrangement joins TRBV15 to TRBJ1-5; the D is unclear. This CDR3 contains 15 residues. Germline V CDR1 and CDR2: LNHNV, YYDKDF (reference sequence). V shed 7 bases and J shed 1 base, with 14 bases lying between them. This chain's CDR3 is CATTSSLGSNQPQHF. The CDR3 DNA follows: TGTGCCACCACCAGCAGTCTTGGGAGCAATCAGCCCCAGCATTTT.

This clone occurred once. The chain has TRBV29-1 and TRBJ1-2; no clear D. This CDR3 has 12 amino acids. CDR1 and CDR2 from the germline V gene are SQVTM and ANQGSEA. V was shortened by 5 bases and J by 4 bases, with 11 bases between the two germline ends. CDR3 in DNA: TGCAGCGTTACCGACAATTTCTATGGCTACACCTTC. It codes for CSVTDNFYGYTF. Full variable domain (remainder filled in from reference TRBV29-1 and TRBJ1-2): SAVISQKPSRDICQRGTSLTIQCQVDSQVTMMFWYRQQPGQSLTLIATANQGSEATYESGFVIDKFPISRPNLTFSTLTVSNMSPEDSSIYLCSVTDNFYGYTFGSGTRLTVV.

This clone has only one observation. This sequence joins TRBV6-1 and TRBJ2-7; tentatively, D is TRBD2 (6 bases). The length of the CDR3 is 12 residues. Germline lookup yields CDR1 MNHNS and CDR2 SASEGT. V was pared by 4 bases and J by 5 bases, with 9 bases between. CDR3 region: CASSGLVHEQYF. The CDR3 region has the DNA TGTGCCAGCAGTGGACTAGTCCACGAGCAGTACTTC.

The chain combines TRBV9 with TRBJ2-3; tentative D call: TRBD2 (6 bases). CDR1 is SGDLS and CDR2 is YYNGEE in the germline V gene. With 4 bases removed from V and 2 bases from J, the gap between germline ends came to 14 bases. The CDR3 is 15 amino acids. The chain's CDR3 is CASSSRDSYTDTQYF. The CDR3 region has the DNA TGTGCCAGCAGCAGCCGGGACTCCTACACAGATACGCAGTATTTT.

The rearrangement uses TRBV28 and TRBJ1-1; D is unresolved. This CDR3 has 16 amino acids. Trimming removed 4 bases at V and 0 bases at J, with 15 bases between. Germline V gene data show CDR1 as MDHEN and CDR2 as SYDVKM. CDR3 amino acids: CASSSADSLLNTEAFF. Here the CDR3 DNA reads TGTGCCAGCAGTTCCGCGGACTCCCTTCTGAACACTGAAGCTTTCTTT.

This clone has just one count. The CDR3 nucleotides are TGTGCCAGCGGGAGAGCTACAACTAATGAAAAACTGTTTTTT. This translates into CASGRATTNEKLFF. The chain has TRBV6-5 and TRBJ1-4, with no clear D. CDR3 size: 14 residues. The germline CDR1 and CDR2 sequences are MNHEY and SVGAGI. With 8 bases removed from V and 0 bases from J, the gap between germline ends came to 10 bases.

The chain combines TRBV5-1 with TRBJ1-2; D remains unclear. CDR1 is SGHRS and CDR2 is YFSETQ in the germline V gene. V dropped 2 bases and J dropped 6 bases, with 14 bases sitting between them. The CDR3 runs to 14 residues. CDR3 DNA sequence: TGCGCCAGCAGCTTCGAAACGGCAGGAGATGGCTACACCTTC. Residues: CASSFETAGDGYTF.

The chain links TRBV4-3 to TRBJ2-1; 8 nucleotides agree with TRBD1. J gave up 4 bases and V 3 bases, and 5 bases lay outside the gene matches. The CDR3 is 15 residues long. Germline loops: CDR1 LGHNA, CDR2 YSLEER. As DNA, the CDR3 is TGCGCCAGCAGCCAGGACAGGGACGGGTACAATGAGCAGTTCTTC. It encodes CASSQDRDGYNEQFF.

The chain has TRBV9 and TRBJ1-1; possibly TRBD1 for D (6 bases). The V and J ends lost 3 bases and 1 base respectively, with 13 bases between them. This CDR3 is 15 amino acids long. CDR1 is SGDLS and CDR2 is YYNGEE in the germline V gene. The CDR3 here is CASSGYRATNTEAFF. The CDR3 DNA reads TGTGCCAGCAGCGGATACAGGGCCACGAACACTGAAGCTTTCTTT.

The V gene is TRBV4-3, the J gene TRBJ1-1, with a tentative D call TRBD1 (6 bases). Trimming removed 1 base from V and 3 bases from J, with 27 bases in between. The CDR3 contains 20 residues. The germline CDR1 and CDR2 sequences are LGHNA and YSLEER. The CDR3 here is CASSQVSVLGAPSLDTEAFF. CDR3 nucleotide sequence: TGCGCCAGCAGCCAAGTTTCAGTGTTGGGGGCCCCATCCTTGGACACTGAAGCTTTCTTT.

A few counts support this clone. The CDR3 protein is CSVEEGNSGANVLTF. The CDR3 DNA follows: TGCAGCGTTGAAGAGGGGAACTCTGGGGCCAACGTCCTGACTTTC. The chain has TRBV29-1 and TRBJ2-6, with D unclear. Trimming stripped 0 bases from V and 0 bases from J, with 6 bases between. The germline V gene encodes CDR1 SQVTM and CDR2 ANQGSEA. There are 15 residues in the CDR3.

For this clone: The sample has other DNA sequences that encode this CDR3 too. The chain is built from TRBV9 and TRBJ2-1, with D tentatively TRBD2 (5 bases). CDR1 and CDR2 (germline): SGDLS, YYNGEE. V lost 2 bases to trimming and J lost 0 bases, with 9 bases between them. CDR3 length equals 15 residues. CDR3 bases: TGTGCCAGCAGCGTCGTGGGGAGCTCCTACAATGAGCAGTTCTTC. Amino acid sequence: CASSVVGSSYNEQFF.

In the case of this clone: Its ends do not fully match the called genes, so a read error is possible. DNA of the CDR3: TGTGCCTGGAGTGTTTTACCCGAGAACGCTGAAGCTTTCTTT. This encodes CAWSVLPENAEAFF. This chain joins TRBV30 and TRBJ1-1; no definite D call. There are 14 residues in the CDR3. The germline CDR1 and CDR2 sequences are GTSNPN and SVGIG (reference sequence). Variable domain in full (rest from reference TRBV30 and TRBJ1-1): SQTIHQWPATLVQPVGSPLSLECTVEGTSNPNLYWYRQAAGRGLQLLFYSVGIGQISSEVPQNLSASRPQDRQFILSSKKLLLSDSGFYLCAWSVLPENAEAFFGQGTRLTVV.

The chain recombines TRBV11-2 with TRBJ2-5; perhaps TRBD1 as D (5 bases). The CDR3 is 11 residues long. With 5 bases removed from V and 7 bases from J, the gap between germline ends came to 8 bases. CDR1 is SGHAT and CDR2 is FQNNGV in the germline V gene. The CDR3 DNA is TGTGCCAGCAGCCTCCAGGGGACCCAGTACTTC. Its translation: CASSLQGTQYF.

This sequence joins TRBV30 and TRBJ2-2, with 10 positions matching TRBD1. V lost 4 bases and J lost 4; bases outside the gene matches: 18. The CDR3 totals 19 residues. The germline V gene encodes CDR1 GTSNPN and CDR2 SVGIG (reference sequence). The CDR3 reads CAWIPAGTGEGKGTGELFF. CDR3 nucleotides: TGTGCCTGGATTCCCGCCGGGACAGGGGAGGGCAAAGGCACCGGGGAGCTGTTTTTT.

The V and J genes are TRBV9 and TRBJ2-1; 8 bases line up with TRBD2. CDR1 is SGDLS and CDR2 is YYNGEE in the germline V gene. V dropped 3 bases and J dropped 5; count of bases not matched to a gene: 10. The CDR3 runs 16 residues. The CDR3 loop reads CASSERTSPTNNEQFF. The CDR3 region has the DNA TGTGCCAGCAGCGAACGGACTAGCCCAACTAACAATGAGCAGTTCTTC. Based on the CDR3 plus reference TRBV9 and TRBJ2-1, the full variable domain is DSGVTQTPKHLITATGQRVTLRCSPRSGDLSVYWYQQSLDQGLQFLIQYYNGEERAKGNILERFSAQQFPDLHSELNLSSLELGDSALYFCASSERTSPTNNEQFFGPGTRLTVL.

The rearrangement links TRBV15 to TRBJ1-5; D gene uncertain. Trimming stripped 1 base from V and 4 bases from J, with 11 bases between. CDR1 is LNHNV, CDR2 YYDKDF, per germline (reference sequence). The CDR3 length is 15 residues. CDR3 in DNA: TGTGCCACCAGCAGAGCCCGGGTGGGAAATCAGCCCCAGCATTTT. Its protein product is CATSRARVGNQPQHF.

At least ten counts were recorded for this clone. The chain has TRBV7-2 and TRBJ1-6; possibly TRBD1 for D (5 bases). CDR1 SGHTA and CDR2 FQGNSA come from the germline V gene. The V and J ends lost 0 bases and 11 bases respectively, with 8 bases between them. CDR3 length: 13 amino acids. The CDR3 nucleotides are TGTGCCAGCAGCTTAGCGGAAGGGGCACCCCTCCACTTT. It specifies CASSLAEGAPLHF.

The CDR3 bases are TGCAGCGTTGCCGGGGAGGGAGCTTTCTTT. Translating gives CSVAGEGAFF. The chain has TRBV29-1 and TRBJ1-1; no clear D. The CDR3 length is 10 residues. V lost 4 bases to trimming and J lost 10 bases, with 10 bases between them. Per germline, CDR1 SQVTM and CDR2 ANQGSEA.

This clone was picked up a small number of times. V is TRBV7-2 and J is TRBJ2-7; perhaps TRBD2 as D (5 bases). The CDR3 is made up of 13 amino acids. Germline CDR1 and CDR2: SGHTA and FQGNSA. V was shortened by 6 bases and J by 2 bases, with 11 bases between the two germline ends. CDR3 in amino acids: CASSEGSAYEQYF. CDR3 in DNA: TGTGCCAGCAGTGAGGGAAGCGCCTACGAGCAGTACTTC.

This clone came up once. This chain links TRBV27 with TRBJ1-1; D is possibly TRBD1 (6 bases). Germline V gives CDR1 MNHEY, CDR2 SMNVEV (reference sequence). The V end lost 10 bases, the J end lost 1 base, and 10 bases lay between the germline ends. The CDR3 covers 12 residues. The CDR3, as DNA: TGTGCCACCGCGACAGGGAACACTGAAGCTTTCTTT. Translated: CATATGNTEAFF.